The 30 T cell receptor beta chains given below trace back to one sample, sequenced in a study of OX40 agonist ivuxolimab in advanced cancers. The data were produced by immunoSEQ multiplex PCR, yet TCRdb's version contains in-frame clones alone and is incomplete. The data show 80,000 or so clones, 86% seen once. The source material was CD4+ or CD8+ T cells sorted from blood, sampled in a trial of the OX40 agonist ivuxolimab. The receptor source for this set is an adult with an advanced solid tumor such as melanoma, head and neck, liver or kidney cancer.

The genes are TRBV5-1 and TRBJ1-2; D ambiguous. The V end lost 1 base, the J end lost 5 bases, and 6 bases lay between the germline ends. The CDR3 sequence is 12 residues long. Looked up from germline, CDR1 is SGHRS and CDR2 is YFSETQ. CDR3 DNA: TGCGCCAGCAGCTTGACTCAGTATGGCTACACCTTC. Residues: CASSLTQYGYTF.

This chain links TRBV28 with TRBJ2-5; D tentatively reads TRBD1 or TRBD2 (5 bases each). Germline CDR1 reads MDHEN; CDR2 reads SYDVKM. The ends were cut back, 7 bases at V and 5 bases at J, with 17 bases in the middle. The length of the CDR3 is 14 residues. In DNA form, the CDR3 reads TGTGCCAGCAAGGGGACGGCTTGTGGGGAGACCCAGTACTTC. Translated: CASKGTACGETQYF.

This clone was detected only once. The V call is TRBV10-3, the J call TRBJ1-2, with TRBD1 matching over 9 bases. In germline, CDR1 is ENHRY, CDR2 SYGVKD. This CDR3 is built from 14 residues. The ends lost 6 bases at V and 8 bases at J; junction bases unmatched: 10. This CDR3 reads CAIRKGQGVSGYTF. CDR3 DNA: TGTGCCATCAGAAAGGGACAGGGCGTCTCCGGCTACACCTTC.

CDR3: CASSYDTSGSYEQFF. The CDR3 coding sequence is TGTGCCAGCAGTTACGATACTAGCGGGAGCTATGAGCAGTTCTTC. This rearrangement joins TRBV6-6 to TRBJ2-1; 11 bases match TRBD2. The trim removed 2 bases at V and 8 bases at J, leaving 5 bases unmatched. The CDR3 consists of 15 residues. Germline lookup yields CDR1 MNHNY and CDR2 SVGAGI (reference sequence).

The chain has TRBV7-6 and TRBJ2-7, with a possible D match to TRBD2 (6 bases). Deletions cut 1 base from V and 4 bases from J, with 14 bases between. The CDR3 runs to 15 residues. CDR1 and CDR2 (germline): SGHVS, FNYEAQ. The CDR3 loop is CASSLEVSGVYEQYF. CDR3 coding DNA: TGTGCCAGCAGCTTAGAGGTTTCGGGGGTTTACGAGCAGTACTTC.

The chain joins TRBV11-1 to TRBJ2-2; tentative D call: TRBD1 (7 bases). The CDR3 totals 17 residues. In germline, CDR1 is SGHAT, CDR2 FQDESV (reference sequence). V lost 4 bases and J lost 2, with 17 bases in between. CDR3 coding DNA: TGTGCCAGCAGCTCCGGGGGACAGACGTTTAACACCGGGGAGCTGTTTTTT. Protein product: CASSSGGQTFNTGELFF.

The chain has TRBV5-4 and TRBJ2-1; tentatively, D is TRBD1 (5 bases). Germline CDR1 and CDR2: SGHNT and YYREEE (reference sequence). Between the trimmed V and J ends, which lost 3 bases and 9 bases, there was a span of 19 bases. This CDR3 has 15 amino acids. The CDR3 DNA reads TGTGCCAGCAGCTCGAATGGGGCCCTTTCAGCTGAGCAGTTCTTC. Translated: CASSSNGALSAEQFF.

The chain carries TRBV28 and TRBJ2-5; 9 bases match TRBD1. The ends lost 8 bases at V and 4 bases at J; junction bases unmatched: 5. This CDR3 spans 13 amino acids. Germline assignment: CDR1 MDHEN and CDR2 SYDVKM. The CDR3 coding sequence is TGTGCCAGCGTAACAGGGGGCCGAGAGACCCAGTACTTC. Its protein product is CASVTGGRETQYF.

The rearrangement joins TRBV30 to TRBJ2-1; D is unresolved. The CDR3 contains 13 residues. The V end was cut by 0 bases, the J end by 4 bases, with 7 bases between. Germline CDR1 reads GTSNPN; CDR2 reads SVGIG (reference sequence). The CDR3 DNA reads TGTGCCTGGAGTGTAAGGGATTACAATGAGCAGTTCTTC. Translating gives CAWSVRDYNEQFF.

The V gene is TRBV18, the J gene TRBJ2-7; tentative D call: TRBD2 (6 bases). The CDR3 has 13 residues. Germline V gene lookup returns CDR1 KGHSH and CDR2 LQKENI. The germline V and J ends were trimmed by 3 bases and 4 bases, with 10 bases remaining between them. This CDR3 is CASSPAGGYEQYF. DNA of the CDR3: TGTGCCAGCTCACCGGCCGGAGGGTACGAGCAGTACTTC.

This rearrangement joins TRBV6-5 to TRBJ1-5; D call uncertain. The CDR3 runs to 15 residues. V was cut by 6 bases and J by 1 base, with 13 bases left in between. The germline V gene encodes CDR1 MNHEY and CDR2 SVGAGI. The CDR3 sequence is CASSRGRFSNQPQHF. The CDR3 bases are TGTGCCAGCAGCCGAGGACGTTTCAGCAATCAGCCCCAGCATTTT.

V is TRBV4-3 and J is TRBJ1-6; D is ambiguous. Trimming took 1 base from V and 7 from J, leaving 20 bases between them. The CDR3 spans 18 residues. Germline V CDR1 and CDR2: LGHNA, YSLEER. CDR3 coding DNA: TGCGCCAGCAGCCAAGGATACGCGGGCTCTTGGGCCAATTCACCCCTCCACTTT. Protein product: CASSQGYAGSWANSPLHF.

The CDR3 sequence: CASTRGGRNEQFF. The CDR3 DNA reads as TGTGCCAGCACTAGGGGGGGGCGGAATGAGCAGTTCTTC. The V call is TRBV7-2, the J call TRBJ2-1, with D maybe TRBD2 (7 bases). This CDR3 is built from 13 residues. Trimming stripped 7 bases from V and 7 bases from J, with 14 bases between. The germline V gene has CDR1 SGHTA and CDR2 FQGNSA. The variable domain in full, with the rest retrieved from reference TRBV7-2 and TRBJ2-1, is GAGVSQSPSNKVTEKGKDVELRCDPISGHTALYWYRQSLGQGLEFLIYFQGNSAPDKSGLPSDRFSAERTGGSVSTLTIQRTQQEDSAVYLCASTRGGRNEQFFGPGTRLTVL.

V usage is TRBV7-3 and J usage is TRBJ1-4, with 7 nucleotides matching TRBD1. The CDR3 runs 16 residues. Losses at the gene ends were 2 bases for V and 7 bases for J; bases not matched to a gene: 10. Germline V gives CDR1 SGHTA, CDR2 FQGTGA. The CDR3 is CASSLVGQGELEKLFF. CDR3 DNA sequence: TGTGCCAGCAGCTTAGTTGGGCAGGGGGAACTTGAAAAACTGTTTTTT.

The V call is TRBV9, the J call TRBJ1-2; D gene ambiguous. V lost 0 bases and J lost 8, with 11 bases in between. CDR3 length: 13 residues. Germline values: CDR1 SGDLS, CDR2 YYNGEE. The CDR3 is CASSVDEGRGYTF. The CDR3 DNA reads as TGTGCCAGCAGCGTAGACGAAGGGCGCGGCTACACCTTC.

CDR3 amino acids: CSVVIWGQSYNEQFF. The CDR3 nucleotides read TGCAGCGTTGTCATCTGGGGACAATCCTACAATGAGCAGTTCTTC. The chain has TRBV29-1 and TRBJ2-1, with D possibly being TRBD1 (6 bases). Trimming took off 4 bases at V and 1 base at J, with 14 bases between the two ends. Per the germline V gene, CDR1 is SQVTM and CDR2 is ANQGSEA. The length of the CDR3 is 15 residues.

The V and J genes are TRBV7-2 and TRBJ1-5; 10 bases fit TRBD1. CDR1 and CDR2 (germline): SGHTA, FQGNSA. V trimming: 3 bases; J trimming: 7 bases; junction bases outside the gene matches: 6. The CDR3 sequence is 15 residues long. The CDR3 here is CASSLGQGFRQPQHF. CDR3 in DNA: TGTGCCAGCAGCTTGGGACAGGGGTTCAGGCAGCCCCAGCATTTT.

The rearrangement uses TRBV28 and TRBJ2-1, with 7 bases matching TRBD1. Germline CDR1 reads MDHEN; CDR2 reads SYDVKM. V lost 4 bases to trimming and J lost 8 bases; unmatched junction nucleotides: 5. The CDR3 contains 13 residues. This CDR3 reads CASSSGQPYEQFF. In DNA, the CDR3 is TGTGCCAGCAGTTCGGGACAGCCTTATGAGCAGTTCTTC.

The gene calls are TRBV5-1 and TRBJ2-2; D possibly uses TRBD1 or TRBD2 (5 bases each). The V end was cut by 2 bases, the J end by 0 bases, with 8 bases between. This CDR3 spans 15 amino acids. CDR1 and CDR2 from the germline V gene are SGHRS and YFSETQ. CDR3: CASSFGTSNTGELFF. The CDR3 DNA is TGCGCCAGCAGCTTCGGGACGTCGAACACCGGGGAGCTGTTTTTT.

This chain uses TRBV11-1 with TRBJ1-1, with unresolved D. Trimming shortened V by 2 bases and J by 0 bases, and 7 bases separated the two germline ends. Germline assignment: CDR1 SGHAT and CDR2 FQDESV (reference sequence). The CDR3 runs 14 residues. CDR3 protein: CASSLKGMNTEAFF. CDR3 DNA sequence: TGTGCCAGCAGCTTAAAAGGCATGAACACTGAAGCTTTCTTT. The whole variable domain, filled in from reference TRBV11-1 and TRBJ1-1, reads EAEVAQSPRYKITEKSQAVAFWCDPISGHATLYWYRQILGQGPELLVQFQDESVVDDSQLPKDRFSAERLKGVDSTLKIQPAELGDSAMYLCASSLKGMNTEAFFGQGTRLTVV.

The V gene is TRBV9, the J gene TRBJ2-1, with a weak D call TRBD1 (5 bases). V gave up 2 bases and J gave up 9 bases, with 9 bases separating them. This CDR3 has 12 residues. Germline CDR1 reads SGDLS; CDR2 reads YYNGEE. CDR3 amino acids: CASSVTDIEQFF. The CDR3 nucleotides are TGTGCCAGCAGCGTGACAGACATTGAGCAGTTCTTC. Supplemented by reference TRBV9 and TRBJ2-1, the full variable domain reads DSGVTQTPKHLITATGQRVTLRCSPRSGDLSVYWYQQSLDQGLQFLIQYYNGEERAKGNILERFSAQQFPDLHSELNLSSLELGDSALYFCASSVTDIEQFFGPGTRLTVL.

This clone was seen a few times. The chain recombines TRBV27 with TRBJ1-1; D gene ambiguous. Trimming left V 2 bases short and J 6 bases short, with 10 bases between. CDR3 size: 13 residues. Germline loops: CDR1 MNHEY, CDR2 SMNVEV (reference sequence). Here the CDR3 DNA reads TGTGCCAGCAGTTTAAGTAGGTGGGCTGAAGCTTTCTTT. It codes for CASSLSRWAEAFF.

Points on this clone: The sample contains more than one DNA sequence encoding this CDR3. The rearrangement links TRBV19 to TRBJ2-3; 11 bases fit TRBD1. CDR3 size: 18 residues. The V gene end was trimmed by 1 base and the J gene end by 4 bases; junction bases not matched to a gene: 10. Germline loops: CDR1 LNHDA, CDR2 SQIVND (reference sequence). CDR3 loop: CASSIGTLPGQGADTQYF. The CDR3 DNA sequence: TGTGCCAGTAGTATAGGGACCTTACCGGGACAGGGGGCAGATACGCAGTATTTT.

This chain uses TRBV7-9 with TRBJ2-5; D unresolved. Per germline, CDR1 SEHNR and CDR2 FQNEAQ (reference sequence). The CDR3 extends over 14 amino acids. Trimming removed 2 bases at V and 5 bases at J, with 12 bases between. For the CDR3, the DNA is TGTGCCAGCAGCTTAACTGGAGACGGGGAGACCCAGTACTTC. This sequence encodes CASSLTGDGETQYF.

This clone was seen a handful of times. This chain links TRBV7-6 with TRBJ2-3; TRBD1 might be the D (5 bases). With 5 bases removed from V and 1 base from J, the gap between germline ends came to 10 bases. The germline CDR1 and CDR2 sequences are SGHVS and FNYEAQ. The CDR3 consists of 14 residues. DNA of the CDR3: TGTGCCAGCAGCGGACAATCTGGCACAGATACGCAGTATTTT. Translating it yields CASSGQSGTDTQYF.

This rearrangement joins TRBV19 to TRBJ2-7, with D maybe TRBD1 (6 bases). The V end was cut by 10 bases, the J end by 0 bases, with 16 bases between. The CDR3 is made up of 14 amino acids. The germline V gene encodes CDR1 LNHDA and CDR2 SQIVND (reference sequence). DNA for the CDR3: TGTGCCACCAGTGAGGGGGTCGCCTCCTACGAGCAGTACTTC. Translated: CATSEGVASYEQYF.

This clone was seen once. This chain connects TRBV28 to TRBJ2-7; D is unresolved. This CDR3 is 15 amino acids long. The germline V gene has CDR1 MDHEN and CDR2 SYDVKM. Trimming took 6 bases from V and 2 from J, leaving 17 bases between them. CDR3 region: CASSLSPGPTYEQYF. CDR3 DNA sequence: TGTGCCAGCAGCCTAAGCCCGGGCCCGACCTACGAGCAGTACTTC.

The gene calls are TRBV4-1 and TRBJ2-1, with TRBD2 matching over 9 bases. The J segment lost 2 bases and the V segment lost 1 base, leaving 3 bases of the junction unmatched. The germline V gene has CDR1 MGHRA and CDR2 YSYEKL. This CDR3 spans 16 amino acids. This chain's CDR3 is CASSQGLAGPYNEQFF. CDR3 DNA sequence: TGCGCCAGCAGCCAAGGGCTAGCGGGGCCCTACAATGAGCAGTTCTTC.

V usage is TRBV5-4 and J usage is TRBJ1-4; D is ambiguous. Germline V gives CDR1 SGHNT, CDR2 YYREEE (reference sequence). There are 15 residues in the CDR3. V dropped 1 base and J dropped 6 bases, with 13 bases sitting between them. This chain's CDR3 is CASSLRSLTYEKLFF. CDR3 nucleotides: TGTGCCAGCAGCTTGCGGAGTCTTACTTATGAAAAACTGTTTTTT.

The chain joins TRBV4-3 to TRBJ2-7; perhaps D is TRBD1 or TRBD2 (5 bases each). The V gene's germline CDR1 is LGHNA and CDR2 YSLEER. The germline V and J ends were trimmed by 0 bases and 2 bases, with 14 bases remaining between them. The CDR3 runs to 16 residues. CDR3 bases: TGCGCCAGCAGCCAAGATGGGACGGCCAGCCCCTACGAGCAGTACTTC. Amino acid sequence: CASSQDGTASPYEQYF.